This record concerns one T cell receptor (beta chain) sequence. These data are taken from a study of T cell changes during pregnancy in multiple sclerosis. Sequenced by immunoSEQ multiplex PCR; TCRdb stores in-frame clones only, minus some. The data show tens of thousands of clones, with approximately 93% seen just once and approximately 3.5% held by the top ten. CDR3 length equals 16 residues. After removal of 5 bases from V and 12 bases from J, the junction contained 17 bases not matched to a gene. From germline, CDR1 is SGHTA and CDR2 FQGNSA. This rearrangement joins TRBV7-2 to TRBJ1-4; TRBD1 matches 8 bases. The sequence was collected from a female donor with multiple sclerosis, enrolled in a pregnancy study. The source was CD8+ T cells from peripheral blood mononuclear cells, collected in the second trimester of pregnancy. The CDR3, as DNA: TGTGCCAGCAGCCAACCGAGTGGGACAGGAGGGAGTGAACTGTTTTTT. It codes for CASSQPSGTGGSELFF.